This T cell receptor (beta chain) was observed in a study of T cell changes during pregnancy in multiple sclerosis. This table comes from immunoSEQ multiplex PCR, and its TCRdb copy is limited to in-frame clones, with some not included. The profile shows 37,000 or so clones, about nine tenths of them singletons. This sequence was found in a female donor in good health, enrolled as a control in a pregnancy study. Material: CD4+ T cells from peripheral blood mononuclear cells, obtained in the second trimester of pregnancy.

CDR3 amino acids: CASSPRGSGDTDTQYF. CDR3 sequence (DNA): TGTGCCAGCTCACCACGTGGTAGCGGAGACACAGATACGCAGTATTTT. The rearrangement uses TRBV18 and TRBJ2-3; a weak D match, TRBD2 (6 bases). V lost 1 base and J lost 2, with 13 bases in between. Germline V gene data show CDR1 as KGHSH and CDR2 as LQKENI. CDR3 length: 16 amino acids.